This T cell receptor (beta chain) is drawn from a study of OX40 agonist ivuxolimab in advanced cancers. Study-wide context: The costimulatory receptor OX40 (CD134) was targeted by ivuxolimab, a fully human IgG2 agonistic monoclonal antibody. In the dose-escalation cohort, roughly 80% of patients were male, and the mean age was around 60 years, with a range of roughly 20 to 80. Partial responses were achieved by three dose-escalation patients, of whom one had hepatocellular carcinoma and two had cutaneous melanoma. The point of sequencing TCRbeta in the periphery was to test whether ivuxolimab changed TCR sequence diversity and drove clonal T-cell expansion. The paper describes the monotherapy dose-escalation part (N ≈ 50 patients) of the phase I trial of ivuxolimab. Intravenous ivuxolimab was administered to patients every 2 weeks at six dose levels: 0.01, 0.1, 0.3, 1.5, 3 and 10 mg/kg. Of the 50 to 55 patients in dose escalation, 19 had hepatocellular carcinoma, approximately 15 had melanoma, 9 had renal cell carcinoma and 9 had head and neck cancer. Prior anti-PD-1, anti-PD-L1 or anti-CTLA-4 therapy was permitted, and approximately 42% of dose-escalation patients had received checkpoint inhibitors. Findings and caveats that apply to the study as a whole: After ivuxolimab, CD8+ T cells had more expanded clones than CD4+ T cells on average. Low levels of normalized T-cell clonal expansion were also seen in some patients who did not respond. The antigen specificity of the peripheral T cells that underwent clonal expansion was not determined. At doses of 0.1 to 3.0 mg/kg, clonal expansion of both CD4+ and CD8+ blood T cells was observed from baseline to week 6. In partial responders in the 0.1-3.0 mg/kg groups, normalized peripheral clonal expansion was found to be among the lowest, especially among CD8+ T cells.

The CDR3 runs 16 amino acids, cysteine and phenylalanine included. Of the read, only the CDR3 DNA is kept; its 48 bases are in frame from base 1. The germline V gene supplies CDR1 SGHTA and CDR2 FQGNSA. Trimming at the junction amounts to 3 bases on V and 0 bases on J, and the germline ends lie 12 bases apart. Patients with a history of autoimmune disease or receiving systemic immunosuppression were excluded from the trial. Peripheral blood for TCR sequencing was collected from all dose cohorts at baseline, on cycle 4 day 1, and on cycle 7 day 1. The samples were taken from a phase I, first-in-human, multicenter, open-label dose-escalation trial of ivuxolimab. Adults with locally advanced or metastatic melanoma, renal cell, hepatocellular, or head and neck squamous cell carcinoma were enrolled in the trial. Before TCR sequencing, CD4+ T cells and CD8+ T cells from peripheral blood were sorted into separate populations.

As concerns this clone: Its binding antigen is unknown. Qualities for individual bases were not recorded, and no much larger clone is one base off.

For sequencing of the TCRbeta CDR3 region, genomic DNA was extracted from the sorted cells. TCRbeta CDR3 regions were sequenced using the immunoSEQ Assay. TCRdb obtained this table from immuneACCESS and retained in-frame rearrangements with V and J assigned. These tables miss some clones; where compared with another copy, unresolved V genes account for less than half of the shortfall, and the remainder is unexplained. This sample has approximately 40,000 clones in its table, and around three quarters of those were observed once. The ten largest clonotypes hold about 4% of the sample. The chain links TRBV7-2 with TRBJ2-1, and possibly TRBD2, on 5 matching bases. This sample comprised CD4+ or CD8+ T cells sorted from blood, obtained in a trial of the OX40 agonist ivuxolimab. The sequence was obtained from an adult with an advanced solid tumor such as melanoma, head and neck, liver or kidney cancer. The encoded CDR3 is CASSFQSGISYNEQFF. The nucleotide sequence reads as follows: TGTGCCAGCAGCTTTCAGAGCGGTATCTCCTACAATGAGCAGTTCTTC.